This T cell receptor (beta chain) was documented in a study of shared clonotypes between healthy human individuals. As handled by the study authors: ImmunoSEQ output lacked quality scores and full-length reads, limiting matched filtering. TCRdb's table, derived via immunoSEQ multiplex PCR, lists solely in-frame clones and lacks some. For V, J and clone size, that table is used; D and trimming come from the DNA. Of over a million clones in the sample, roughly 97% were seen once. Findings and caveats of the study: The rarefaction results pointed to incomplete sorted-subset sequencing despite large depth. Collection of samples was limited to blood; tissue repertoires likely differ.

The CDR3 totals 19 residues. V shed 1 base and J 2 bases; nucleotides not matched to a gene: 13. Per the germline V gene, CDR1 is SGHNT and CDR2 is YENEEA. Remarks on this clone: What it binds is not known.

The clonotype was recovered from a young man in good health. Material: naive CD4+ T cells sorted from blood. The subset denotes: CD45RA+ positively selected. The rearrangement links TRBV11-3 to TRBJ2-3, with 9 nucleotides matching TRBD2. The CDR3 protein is CASSLGGFVAGEITDTQYF. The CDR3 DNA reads TGTGCCAGCAGCTTAGGAGGATTCGTAGCGGGGGAAATCACAGATACGCAGTATTTT.